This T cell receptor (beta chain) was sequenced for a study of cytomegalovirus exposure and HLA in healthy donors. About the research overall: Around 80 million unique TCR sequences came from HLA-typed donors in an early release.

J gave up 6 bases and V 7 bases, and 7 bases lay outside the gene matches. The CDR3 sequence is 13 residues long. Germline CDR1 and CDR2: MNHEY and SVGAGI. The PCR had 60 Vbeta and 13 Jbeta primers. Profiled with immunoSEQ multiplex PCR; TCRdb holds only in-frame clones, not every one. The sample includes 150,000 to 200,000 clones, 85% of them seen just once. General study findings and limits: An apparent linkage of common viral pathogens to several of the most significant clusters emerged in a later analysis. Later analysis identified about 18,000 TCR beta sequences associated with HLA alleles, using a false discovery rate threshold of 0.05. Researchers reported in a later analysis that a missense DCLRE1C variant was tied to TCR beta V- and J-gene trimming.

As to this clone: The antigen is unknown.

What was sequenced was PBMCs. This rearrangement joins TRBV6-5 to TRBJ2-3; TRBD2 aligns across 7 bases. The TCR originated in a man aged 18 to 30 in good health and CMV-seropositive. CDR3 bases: TGTGCCAGCACACCGGGGGGTAGCGATACGCAGTATTTT. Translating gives CASTPGGSDTQYF.